The 27 T cell receptor beta chains below were found in one sample sequenced in a study of blood T cell repertoires in COVID-19. TCRdb's table, derived via immunoSEQ multiplex PCR, lists solely in-frame clones and lacks some. The table lists 140,000 to 150,000 clones, roughly 80% of them singletons. Sequencing was done on a sample of peripheral blood. The receptors shown here come from a human donor in a cohort sampled during active COVID-19.

The J gene is TRBJ2-1, the V gene TRBV21-1; TRBD2 reflects the table's D call only, with no check against the DNA. TRBV21-1 is a pseudogene segment. The CDR3 runs 21 residues. CDR3 amino acids: CASSKSAGASGRGRSYNEQFF. DNA of the CDR3: TGTGCCAGCAGCAAAAGCGCCGGCGCCAGCGGGAGAGGTCGGTCCTACAATGAGCAGTTCTTC.

The chain employs TRBV2 and TRBJ1-4; D gene unclear. Trimming pared 4 bases from V and 8 bases from J, leaving 11 bases between. This CDR3 has 13 amino acids. Germline CDR1 and CDR2: SNHLY and FYNNEI. Here the CDR3 DNA reads TGTGCCAGCAGTGCCCGTCGGGAGGAAAAACTGTTTTTT. Its protein product is CASSARREEKLFF.

The chain combines TRBV6-5 with TRBJ2-5, with TRBD2 as a possible D gene (5 bases). Per the germline V gene, CDR1 is MNHEY and CDR2 is SVGAGI. Trimming removed 5 bases from V and 4 bases from J, with 17 bases in between. This CDR3 comprises 15 residues. The CDR3 DNA reads as TGTGCCAGCAGTCTTCAGATAGGAGGTGGAGAGACCCAGTACTTC. It yields the protein CASSLQIGGGETQYF.

The chain joins TRBV25-1 to TRBJ2-7, with D possibly being TRBD1 (5 bases). The CDR3 consists of 16 residues. Per germline, CDR1 MGHDK and CDR2 SYGVNS. Trimming left V 1 base short and J 0 bases short, with 13 bases between. Here the CDR3 reads CASSEWGRSPSYEQYV. DNA for the CDR3: TGTGCCAGCAGTGAATGGGGCCGAAGCCCCTCCTACGAGCAGTACGTC.

This chain joins TRBV19 and TRBJ1-2, with 7 bases fitting TRBD1. The V segment lost 5 bases and the J segment 4 bases; nucleotides outside the gene matches: 10. CDR1 is LNHDA, CDR2 SQIVND, per germline (reference sequence). The CDR3 covers 15 residues. Here the CDR3 reads CASSLGGPGGYGYTF. The CDR3 nucleotides read TGTGCCAGTAGTTTAGGGGGCCCAGGCGGCTATGGCTACACCTTC.

The rearrangement joins TRBV6-2 or TRBV6-3 to TRBJ2-3; D may be TRBD2 (5 bases). The germline V gene has CDR1 MNHEY and CDR2 SVGEGT. Trimming cost V 2 bases and J 5 bases, with 11 bases left between them. The CDR3 has 14 residues. CDR3 loop: CASSYDVRGDTQYF. In nucleotides, the CDR3 is TGTGCCAGCAGTTACGACGTCCGGGGAGATACGCAGTATTTT.

The chain employs TRBV29-1 and TRBJ2-3; 9 bases are a match to TRBD2. Germline values: CDR1 SQVTM, CDR2 ANQGSEA. Germline trimming cut 7 bases from V and 1 base from J; bases unmatched to any gene: 3. The length of the CDR3 is 13 residues. CDR3 nucleotide sequence: TGCAGCGCGGTAGCGGGGGGCACAGATACGCAGTATTTT. Translation: CSAVAGGTDTQYF.

A few counts support this clone. The chain joins TRBV30 to TRBJ1-1; 8 bases match TRBD1. V gave up 2 bases and J gave up 1 base; unmatched junction bases: 3. This CDR3 spans 14 amino acids. Germline CDR1 reads GTSNPN; CDR2 reads SVGIG (reference sequence). For the CDR3, the DNA is TGTGCCTGGAGTCCAGGACAGGGGAACACTGAAGCTTTCTTT. Translated: CAWSPGQGNTEAFF.

This chain links TRBV7-9 with TRBJ1-1, with TRBD1 matching 9 bases. Trimming took 4 bases from V and 3 from J; bases not matched to a gene: 6. Germline loops: CDR1 SEHNR, CDR2 FQNEAQ (reference sequence). The CDR3 covers 15 residues. CDR3 nucleotides: TGTGCCAGCAGCTCGCCGGGACAGGGATACACTGAAGCTTTCTTT. This sequence encodes CASSSPGQGYTEAFF. Supplemented by reference TRBV7-9 and TRBJ1-1, the full variable domain reads DTGVSQNPRHKITKRGQNVTFRCDPISEHNRLYWYRQTLGQGPEFLTYFQNEAQLEKSRLLSDRFSAERPKGSFSTLEIQRTEQGDSAMYLCASSSPGQGYTEAFFGQGTRLTVV.

This clone was seen a handful of times. For the CDR3, the DNA is TGCGCCAGCAGCTTGGGGCTAGCGGGGAGGACGGGAGATACGCAGTATTTT. Protein: CASSLGLAGRTGDTQYF. The V call is TRBV5-1, the J call TRBJ2-3; 9 bases match TRBD2. The CDR3 contains 17 residues. The V gene end was trimmed by 0 bases and the J gene end by 5 bases; junction bases not matched to a gene: 10. The V gene's germline CDR1 is SGHRS and CDR2 YFSETQ.

This rearrangement joins TRBV5-5 to TRBJ2-7, with TRBD2 identical over 8 bases. V shed 4 bases and J 3 bases; nucleotides not matched to a gene: 3. Per germline, CDR1 SGHKS and CDR2 YYEKEE (reference sequence). This CDR3 region has 13 residues. CDR3 bases: TGTGCCAGCAGCCAGGGACTAGTCTACGAGCAGTACTTC. Amino acid sequence: CASSQGLVYEQYF.

There are a few counts of this clone. The chain is built from TRBV7-9 and TRBJ1-2; 9 bases are shared with TRBD1. The junction had 8 bases not matched to a gene; V was cut back by 5 bases and J by 7 bases. Germline CDR1 is SEHNR and CDR2 is FQNEAQ (reference sequence). CDR3 size: 14 residues. The CDR3 coding sequence is TGTGCCAGCAGCCACAGGGGGCGGCTAGGTGGCTACACCTTC. Protein sequence: CASSHRGRLGGYTF.

This clone was recorded a few times. The gene calls are TRBV5-4 and TRBJ1-2, with TRBD1 identical over 7 bases. CDR1 and CDR2 (germline): SGHNT, YYREEE (reference sequence). J was trimmed by 5 bases and V by 4 bases; bases with no gene match: 14. The CDR3 has 16 residues. The CDR3 nucleotides read TGTGCCAGCAGCCCAGCCGTTAGACAGGGCTCTTATGGCTACACCTTC. Its protein product is CASSPAVRQGSYGYTF.

This sequence joins TRBV3-1 (or the pseudogene TRBV3-2) and TRBJ2-1; 7 nucleotides align to TRBD2. The V and J ends lost 5 bases and 5 bases, in that order; junction bases with no gene match: 18. Germline loops: CDR1 LGHDT, CDR2 YNNKEL (reference sequence). This CDR3 has 18 residues. The CDR3: CASSSSGGRATLHNEQFF. Here the CDR3 DNA reads TGTGCCAGCAGCTCCAGTGGGGGGAGGGCCACCCTACACAATGAGCAGTTCTTC.

The chain links TRBV4-1 to TRBJ2-7; D is uncertain. V lost 4 bases, J lost 4 bases, and 14 bases lay in between. The germline gives CDR1 MGHRA, CDR2 YSYEKL. The CDR3 spans 14 residues. The CDR3 sequence is CASSPTDTLYEQYF. Written as DNA, the CDR3 is TGCGCCAGCAGCCCCACAGATACCCTATACGAGCAGTACTTC.

This clone was seen only once. The chain employs TRBV5-8 and TRBJ1-2, with TRBD1 matching 7 bases. This CDR3 has 13 residues. V trimming: 1 base; J trimming: 4 bases; junction bases outside the gene matches: 1. Germline V CDR1 and CDR2: SGHTS, YDEGEE. The CDR3 nucleotides are TGTGCCAGCAGCTTGCGACAGGGCTATGGCTACACCTTC. Translating gives CASSLRQGYGYTF.

V usage is TRBV7-2 and J usage is TRBJ1-1, with D perhaps TRBD1 (6 bases). Trimming left V 6 bases short and J 1 base short, with 12 bases between. CDR1 and CDR2 (germline): SGHTA, FQGNSA. The CDR3 contains 14 residues. The CDR3 DNA sequence: TGTGCCAGCAGATCCCCACAGGGGAACACTGAAGCTTTCTTT. As protein: CASRSPQGNTEAFF. The full variable domain, in which reference TRBV7-2 and TRBJ1-1 provide the parts outside the CDR3, is GAGVSQSPSNKVTEKGKDVELRCDPISGHTALYWYRQSLGQGLEFLIYFQGNSAPDKSGLPSDRFSAERTGGSVSTLTIQRTQQEDSAVYLCASRSPQGNTEAFFGQGTRLTVV.

V usage is TRBV29-1 and J usage is TRBJ2-7; weak D call: TRBD1 (5 bases). Germline values: CDR1 SQVTM, CDR2 ANQGSEA. This CDR3 region has 14 residues. V shed 3 bases and J shed 0 bases, with 12 bases lying between them. CDR3 protein: CSVDRDCTSYEQYV. The CDR3 DNA sequence: TGCAGCGTTGACAGGGATTGTACCTCCTACGAGCAGTACGTC.

The J gene is TRBJ1-3, the V gene TRBV6-1; maybe TRBD1 (5 bases). The germline V and J ends were trimmed by 2 bases and 3 bases, with 8 bases remaining between them. Germline-derived CDR1 and CDR2 are MNHNS and SASEGT. The CDR3 is 14 residues long. The CDR3 DNA is TGTGCCAGCAGTGAACAGGGATTTGGAAACACCATATATTTT. Its translation is CASSEQGFGNTIYF.

The CDR3 region has the DNA TGTGCCAGCAGGGAGGCAGGGGGTGGTGGCTACACCTTC. Its translation: CASREAGGGGYTF. V and J are TRBV6-5 and TRBJ1-2; the match to TRBD1 covers 7 bases. V trimming: 6 bases; J trimming: 7 bases; junction bases outside the gene matches: 8. Looked up from germline, CDR1 is MNHEY and CDR2 is SVGAGI. The CDR3 has 13 amino acids.

The chain links TRBV19 to TRBJ1-1; D gene unclear. V lost 11 bases, J lost 5 bases, and 15 bases lay in between. There are 12 residues in the CDR3. CDR1 LNHDA and CDR2 SQIVND come from the germline V gene (reference sequence). For the CDR3, the DNA is TGTGCCTCCTTATTGCGCGGGACTGAAGCTTTCTTT. Its translation: CASLLRGTEAFF.

The chain is built from TRBV29-1 and TRBJ2-1; TRBD2 is a possible D gene (5 bases). The CDR3 loop spans 11 amino acids. With 1 base removed from V and 13 bases from J, the gap between germline ends came to 11 bases. CDR1 is SQVTM, CDR2 ANQGSEA, per germline. CDR3 nucleotide sequence: TGCAGCGTTGAAGTCGGGGAATTTCAGTTCTTC. Translating gives CSVEVGEFQFF.

The CDR3 DNA sequence: TGTGCCAGCAGTTCCCCGGGACAGGGTAACTATGGCTACACCTTC. The encoded protein is CASSSPGQGNYGYTF. V gene TRBV6-5 combines with J gene TRBJ1-2, with 9 bases that match TRBD1. The CDR3 loop spans 15 amino acids. The V gene's germline CDR1 is MNHEY and CDR2 SVGAGI. Losses at the gene ends were 4 bases for V and 1 base for J; bases not matched to a gene: 4.

The chain employs TRBV11-1 and TRBJ2-3, with 9 bases fitting TRBD2. V lost 6 bases and J lost 5; bases outside the gene matches: 9. Germline V lookup: CDR1 SGHAT, CDR2 FQDESV (reference sequence). CDR3 length: 15 residues. The CDR3 DNA reads TGTGCCAGCAGTCCAAATATACTAGCGGGAGATACGCAGTATTTT. Residues: CASSPNILAGDTQYF.

This chain joins TRBV3-1 (or the pseudogene TRBV3-2) and TRBJ2-1; TRBD2 is a possible D gene (6 bases). This CDR3 is built from 12 residues. The germline V gene encodes CDR1 LGHDT and CDR2 YNNKEL (reference sequence). Trimming took off 3 bases at V and 7 bases at J, with 7 bases between the two ends. The CDR3 loop reads CASSQSGNEQFF. The CDR3 DNA reads as TGTGCCAGCAGCCAGAGCGGGAATGAGCAGTTCTTC.

The chain couples TRBV19 to TRBJ2-7, with 9 nucleotides matching TRBD1. Per the germline V gene, CDR1 is LNHDA and CDR2 is SQIVND (reference sequence). This CDR3 is built from 13 residues. V lost 4 bases to trimming and J lost 3 bases; unmatched junction nucleotides: 1. CDR3 loop: CASSRDRDYEQYF. The CDR3, as DNA: TGTGCCAGTAGTAGGGACAGGGACTACGAGCAGTACTTC.

Details on this clone: This CDR3 is also generated by other DNA sequences in the sample. The gene calls are TRBV5-1 and TRBJ2-2; D gene uncertain. The CDR3 runs 14 residues. Trimming shortened V by 0 bases and J by 2 bases, and 5 bases separated the two germline ends. Germline CDR1 reads SGHRS; CDR2 reads YFSETQ. The CDR3 DNA sequence: TGCGCCAGCAGCTTGGGACATAACACCGGGGAGCTGTTTTTT. Residues: CASSLGHNTGELFF.